The T cell receptor beta chain described here comes from a study of PD-1 blockade in classical Hodgkin lymphoma. As for time point: cycle 4 day 1 (C4D1), after less than seven weeks of nivolumab. Every one of the patients relapsed after autologous stem cell transplantation (brentuximab vedotin exposure was variable). Sequencing was performed with immunoSEQ multiplex PCR; in TCRdb, only in-frame clones are kept and a portion is missing. The repertoire holds about 22,000 clones, with roughly 77% as singletons. The receptor comes from a human donor with classical Hodgkin lymphoma. Specimen: peripheral blood mononuclear cells (PBMCs), collected before the fourth cycle of nivolumab.

The CDR3 region is CASSIWKGPSNEQFF. DNA of the CDR3: TGTGCCAGTAGTATTTGGAAGGGGCCGAGCAATGAGCAGTTCTTC. This chain connects TRBV19 to TRBJ2-1; possibly TRBD1 for D (5 bases). V shed 3 bases and J shed 6 bases, with 15 bases lying between them. This CDR3 region has 15 residues. The germline gives CDR1 LNHDA, CDR2 SQIVND (reference sequence). Filled out from reference TRBV19 and TRBJ2-1, the complete variable domain reads DGGITQSPKYLFRKEGQNVTLSCEQNLNHDAMYWYRQDPGQGLRLIYYSQIVNDFQKGDIAEGYSVSREKKESFPLTVTSAQKNPTAFYLCASSIWKGPSNEQFFGPGTRLTVL.